The 3 T cell receptor beta chains in this list originate from one sample, sequenced in a study of blood T cell repertoires in COVID-19. Generated by immunoSEQ multiplex PCR, the TCRdb table keeps only in-frame clones and is missing some. Found here are approximately 52,000 clones, 75% to 90% of them singletons; the top ten hold roughly 1.3%. Input material: peripheral blood. The receptors come from a man aged 60 to 69 with acute or convalescent COVID-19.

V and J are TRBV14 and TRBJ2-3, with 8 bases fitting TRBD1. This CDR3 region has 14 residues. V lost 4 bases and J lost 3; bases outside the gene matches: 3. The germline V gene has CDR1 SGHDN and CDR2 FVKESK. The CDR3 loop reads CASSRQGLTDTQYF. The CDR3 DNA sequence: TGTGCCAGCAGCCGACAGGGGTTGACAGATACGCAGTATTTT.

This chain connects TRBV6-4 to TRBJ1-3; D might be TRBD1 (5 bases). V dropped 8 bases and J dropped 2 bases, with 10 bases sitting between them. This CDR3 comprises 13 residues. Germline V gives CDR1 MRHNA, CDR2 SNTAGT. The CDR3 coding sequence is TGTGCCAGCCCGACAGATCCTGGAAACACCATATATTTT. Protein sequence: CASPTDPGNTIYF.

The CDR3 region is CASSPDRGANGYTF. For the CDR3, the DNA is TGTGCCAGTAGCCCAGACAGGGGGGCAAATGGCTACACCTTC. The J gene is TRBJ1-2, the V gene TRBV19; 9 bases align to TRBD1. CDR3 length: 14 residues. Germline-derived CDR1 and CDR2 are LNHDA and SQIVND (reference sequence). Trimming removed 6 bases from V and 6 bases from J; junction bases left unmatched: 8. Supplemented by reference TRBV19 and TRBJ1-2, the full variable domain reads DGGITQSPKYLFRKEGQNVTLSCEQNLNHDAMYWYRQDPGQGLRLIYYSQIVNDFQKGDIAEGYSVSREKKESFPLTVTSAQKNPTAFYLCASSPDRGANGYTFGSGTRLTVV.